This T cell receptor (beta chain) derives from a study of regulatory T cells in long-lasting Graves disease (dated by TCRdb to the early 2020s). Concerning the study at large: Persistent Graves' disease was defined as persistently positive TSH receptor autoantibodies together with antithyroid drug treatment for over 5 years. Persistent Graves' disease patients were compared with newly diagnosed Graves' disease patients by peripheral blood TCR sequencing and RNA sequencing. The study was conducted in China and was registered as a clinical trial. A total of roughly 35 samples were covered by TCR sequencing, comprising approximately 13 persistent and roughly 20 newly diagnosed Graves' disease patients. On average, persistent Graves' disease patients in the clinical cohort had been on antithyroid drugs for approximately 10 years.

The intended sense of this specimen's time point label: persistent/refractory GD, antithyroid drugs over 5 years with positive TRAb. RNA was extracted from PBMCs in TRIzol for both TCR sequencing and RNA sequencing. Graves' disease was diagnosed according to American Thyroid Association guidelines. Recruitment of patients was carried out at an endocrinology department in Xi'an, China. Each patient gave roughly 8.4 milliliters of peripheral blood, collected in an EDTA anticoagulant tube. Ficoll Paque Plus density gradient separation was used to isolate PBMCs, and no further T cell sorting was done. An Agilent 2100 Bioanalyzer and agarose gel were used to assess RNA quality, and a NanoDrop 2000 was used to measure RNA concentration. This clonotype was seen many times. There is no known antigen for this receptor. The input lacks base qualities; no much larger clone sits a single base away. Receptor libraries were prepared by multiplex PCR. Data came from an Illumina HiSeq 4000. TCR beta libraries were built with iRepertoire HTBI primers and Arm-PCR amplification of CDR3 regions. PCR products were gel purified before sequencing. The paper's data handling went like this. Gene usage analysis of CDR3 amino acid clonotypes relied on the 55 to 80 TRBV and 13 to 15 TRBJ segments identified across samples. COPE and FqMerger were used to merge the filtered high-quality paired reads into contigs. BLAST was used to align contigs to the IMGT TRBV, TRBD and TRBJ reference genes, and CDR3 was defined following IMGT. Any clonotype with a frequency above 0.1% was classified as a highly expanded clone. Shannon entropy served as the measure of repertoire diversity, while the Gini coefficient captured V-J evenness. Clonotypes shared by more than one individual were considered public. TCRdb's own reprocessing of the public reads used fastp at Q25 and MiXCR and kept productive beta chains. Entries that share a CDR3 protein sequence are merged under the most common genes and DNA. TCRdb assigned the V and J calls; the authors' analysis was not used. The sample table holds 400,000 to 500,000 distinct CDR3 sequences, of which about 22% were seen once. 13% of the sample comes from the top ten.

The germline ends are 11 bases apart after V is trimmed by 4 bases and J by 2 bases. Including cysteine and phenylalanine, the CDR3 has 14 amino acids. The DNA shown is the 42-base CDR3, in frame from base 1. Broader findings and caveats from the paper: As a limitation, the authors acknowledged that the small sample size may reduce accuracy. Only the TCR beta chain was sequenced and analyzed. Persistent Graves' disease patients showed lower TCR Shannon entropy and fewer highly expanded clones than newly diagnosed patients, suggesting clonal expansion. Preferential use of TRBV28, TRBJ1-2 and TRBJ2-5 was observed in persistent disease, whereas TRBV20-1 and TRBJ2-1 were favored in newly diagnosed disease. Patients with persistent disease shared more public clonotypes (around 2,500) than newly diagnosed patients did (966). The study examined only peripheral blood because the primary lesion, thyroid tissue, could not be accessed.

This sequence originates from a female donor with Graves disease. Recombination joined TRBV12-3 or TRBV12-4 with TRBJ2-5; confidence is insufficient to name the D gene. Material: peripheral blood mononuclear cells (PBMCs), obtained when the disease was refractory, from a patient treated with antithyroid drugs. CDR3 protein: CASSSPGSQETQYF. The base sequence is TGTGCCAGCAGTTCTCCCGGGTCTCAAGAGACCCAGTACTTC.